The source of this T cell receptor (beta chain) is a study of T cell repertoires in cytomegalovirus infection. Study-wide context: CMV epitopes in the study were HLA-C-restricted (recently identified) and HLA-B-restricted (well studied). Public TCR beta signatures were indicative of both CMV infection and a matching HLA type.

Notes on the study in general: Frequencies of public TCR beta families were cumulated, and this identified carriers of CMV plus the relevant HLA.

The table lists this clonotype with a few counts. Its antigen is not identified. TCRdb reprocessed the reads with MiXCR, giving one entry per CDR3 protein. The table includes approximately 500,000 distinct CDR3 sequences, 25% to 35% detected once. Trimming shortened V by 7 bases and J by 8 bases, and 12 bases separated the two germline ends. Germline V lookup: CDR1 SQVTM, CDR2 ANQGSEA. CDR3 length equals 11 residues. This clonotype was sampled from a human donor in good health (CMV status not recorded). Some clones in this sample may be carry-over from other donors' samples. The starting material was cultured PBMCs, obtained from culture after CMV antigen stimulation. The rearrangement uses TRBV29-1 and TRBJ2-1; no firm D call. This chain's CDR3 is CSAHVSYEQFF. In DNA, the CDR3 is TGCAGCGCGCATGTAAGCTATGAGCAGTTCTTC.